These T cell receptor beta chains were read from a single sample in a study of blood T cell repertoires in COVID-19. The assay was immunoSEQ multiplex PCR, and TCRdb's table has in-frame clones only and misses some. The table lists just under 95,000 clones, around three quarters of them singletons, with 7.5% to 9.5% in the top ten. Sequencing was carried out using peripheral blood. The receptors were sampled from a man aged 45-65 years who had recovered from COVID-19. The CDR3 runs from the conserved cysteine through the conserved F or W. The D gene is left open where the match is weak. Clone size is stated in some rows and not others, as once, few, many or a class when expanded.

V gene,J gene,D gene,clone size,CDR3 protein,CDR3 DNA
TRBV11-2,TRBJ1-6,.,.,CASSLVGAKDSPLHF,TGTGCCAGCAGCTTAGTTGGGGCAAAGGATTCACCCCTCCACTTT
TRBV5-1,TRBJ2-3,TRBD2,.,CASSSASGKDTQYF,TGCGCCAGCAGCTCCGCTAGCGGGAAAGATACGCAGTATTTT
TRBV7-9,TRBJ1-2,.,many,CASSPQRGGYTF,TGTGCCAGCAGCCCACAGCGGGGAGGCTACACCTTC
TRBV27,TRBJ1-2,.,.,CASRSRARFYTF,TGTGCCAGCAGATCCAGGGCCCGTTTCTACACCTTC
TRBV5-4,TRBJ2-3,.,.,CASSSRDTRDTQYF,TGTGCCAGCAGCTCGAGGGACACCCGGGATACGCAGTATTTT
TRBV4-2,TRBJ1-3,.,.,CASSQEANTRGNTIYF,TGTGCCAGCAGCCAAGAGGCAAATACGCGGGGAAACACCATATATTTT
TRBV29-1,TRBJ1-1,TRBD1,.,CSVGTVGNTEAFF,TGCAGCGTAGGGACAGTGGGGAACACTGAAGCTTTCTTT
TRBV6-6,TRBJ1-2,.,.,CASSTESYGYTF,TGTGCCAGCAGTACCGAGTCGTATGGCTACACCTTC
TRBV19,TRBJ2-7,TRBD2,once,CASSRGRDYEQYF,TGTGCCAGTAGTCGCGGGAGAGATTACGAGCAGTACTTC
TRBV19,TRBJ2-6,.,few,CASKTPGANVLTF,TGTGCCAGTAAAACACCTGGGGCCAACGTCCTGACTTTC
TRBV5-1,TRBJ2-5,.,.,CASSGFTGSETQYF,TGCGCCAGCAGTGGTTTTACGGGGTCAGAGACCCAGTACTTC